The rows below give T cell receptor beta chains drawn from one sample of a study of T cell responses to AZD1222 COVID-19 vaccine. TCRdb's copy holds only in-frame clones and misses some; the assay was immunoSEQ multiplex PCR. The table includes more than 100,000 clones, around 93% detected once. Here the sequenced sample was peripheral blood, taken 28 days after the second AZD1222 dose. The source of these receptors is an adult who received the AZD1222 COVID-19 vaccine. Each CDR3 is given with its conserved first and last residue. The order of the fields is J gene, V gene, clone size, D gene, CDR3 DNA, CDR3 protein. D genes are given only for firm matches. The size entry is marked missing in some rows and otherwise reads once, few, many or a size class.

j_call: TRBJ2-7
v_call: TRBV19
clone_size: -
d_call: TRBD2
cdr3_nt: TGTGCCAGTAGTATACAAGCGGGAGCATACGAGCAGTACTTC
cdr3_aa: CASSIQAGAYEQYF

j_call: TRBJ1-2
v_call: TRBV19
clone_size: -
d_call: -
cdr3_nt: TGTGCCAGTAGTATAGTTGGTCCGTATGGCTACACCTTC
cdr3_aa: CASSIVGPYGYTF

j_call: TRBJ1-3
v_call: TRBV7-8
clone_size: -
d_call: -
cdr3_nt: TGTGCCAGCAGCTTAGCGCTCCGGGGGTCCTACCTACCTGGAAACACCATATATTTT
cdr3_aa: CASSLALRGSYLPGNTIYF

j_call: TRBJ2-7
v_call: TRBV2
clone_size: -
d_call: -
cdr3_nt: TGTGCCAGCAGGCTCGACTACGAGCAGTACTTC
cdr3_aa: CASRLDYEQYF

j_call: TRBJ1-4
v_call: TRBV21-1
clone_size: -
d_call: -
cdr3_nt: TGTGCCAGCAGCAATGAGAGAGTCAGGGGTTATGCAACTAATGAAAAACTGTTTTTT
cdr3_aa: CASSNERVRGYATNEKLFF

j_call: TRBJ1-5
v_call: TRBV28
clone_size: -
d_call: -
cdr3_nt: TGTGCCAGCAGTTTCGCCTGGGGGGCTTCCAATCAGCCCCAGCATTTT
cdr3_aa: CASSFAWGASNQPQHF

j_call: TRBJ1-3
v_call: TRBV6-4
clone_size: -
d_call: -
cdr3_nt: TGTGCCAGCAGTGACACAGGTTCGGGAAACACCATATATTTT
cdr3_aa: CASSDTGSGNTIYF

j_call: TRBJ2-3
v_call: TRBV3-1/TRBV3-2
clone_size: -
d_call: TRBD2
cdr3_nt: TGTGCCAGCAGCCAGGGAGGGGATACGCAGTATTTT
cdr3_aa: CASSQGGDTQYF

j_call: TRBJ1-2
v_call: TRBV5-4
clone_size: -
d_call: TRBD1
cdr3_nt: TGTGCCAGCAGCCCGGGACAGGCCTCTTATGGCTACACCTTC
cdr3_aa: CASSPGQASYGYTF

j_call: TRBJ1-2
v_call: TRBV9
clone_size: -
d_call: -
cdr3_nt: TGTGCCAGCAGCGTAATGTCTGGGGCAGGGCTAGGGGGCTACACCTTC
cdr3_aa: CASSVMSGAGLGGYTF

j_call: TRBJ1-2
v_call: TRBV7-9
clone_size: -
d_call: TRBD1
cdr3_nt: TGTGCCAGCAGGGGACAGGGCACTAACTATGGCTACACCTTC
cdr3_aa: CASRGQGTNYGYTF

j_call: TRBJ1-1
v_call: TRBV15
clone_size: -
d_call: TRBD1
cdr3_nt: TGTGCCACCAACACAGGGGGCAAATTAACTGAAGCTTTCTTT
cdr3_aa: CATNTGGKLTEAFF

j_call: TRBJ1-4
v_call: TRBV4-1
clone_size: -
d_call: -
cdr3_nt: TGCGCCAGCAGCCAGGCCCTCCCGAAGGGGACTAATGAAAAACTGTTTTTT
cdr3_aa: CASSQALPKGTNEKLFF

j_call: TRBJ1-6
v_call: TRBV11-2
clone_size: -
d_call: -
cdr3_nt: TGTGCCAGCAGCTTAGTGGGGGGTATGGAGTCACCCCTCCACTTT
cdr3_aa: CASSLVGGMESPLHF

j_call: TRBJ2-1
v_call: TRBV2
clone_size: -
d_call: TRBD1
cdr3_nt: TGTGCCAGCAGTCCGGGACAGGGCTATGAGCAGTTCTTC
cdr3_aa: CASSPGQGYEQFF

j_call: TRBJ1-2
v_call: TRBV4-1
clone_size: -
d_call: -
cdr3_nt: TGCGCCAGCAGCCAAGACCCCCAGGGCCGCTATGGCTACACCTTC
cdr3_aa: CASSQDPQGRYGYTF

j_call: TRBJ1-3
v_call: TRBV14
clone_size: -
d_call: -
cdr3_nt: TGTGCCAGCAGCCAAGATTTTCTGGGAAACACCATATATTTT
cdr3_aa: CASSQDFLGNTIYF

j_call: TRBJ2-7
v_call: TRBV6-5
clone_size: -
d_call: TRBD2
cdr3_nt: TGTGCCAGCATGTTTAGCGGGGGGGCTTACGAGCAGTACTTC
cdr3_aa: CASMFSGGAYEQYF

j_call: TRBJ1-2
v_call: TRBV11-2
clone_size: -
d_call: -
cdr3_nt: TGTGCCAGCAGCTTAGGGCGGGCCGGGGATGGTGGTGGCTACACCTTC
cdr3_aa: CASSLGRAGDGGGYTF

j_call: TRBJ2-2
v_call: TRBV2
clone_size: once
d_call: TRBD1
cdr3_nt: TGTGCCAGCACCGGGACAGGGGACACCGGGGAGCTGTTTTTT
cdr3_aa: CASTGTGDTGELFF

j_call: TRBJ1-1
v_call: TRBV23-1
clone_size: -
d_call: -
cdr3_nt: TGCGCCAGCAGTCAGAGGGGTTGGGGGGTGGACACTGAAGCTTTCTTT
cdr3_aa: CASSQRGWGVDTEAFF

j_call: TRBJ1-1
v_call: TRBV6-6
clone_size: once
d_call: -
cdr3_nt: TGTGCCAGCAGTTACCAACTGGGGGGTAACACTGAAGCTTTCTTT
cdr3_aa: CASSYQLGGNTEAFF

j_call: TRBJ1-5
v_call: TRBV24-1
clone_size: -
d_call: -
cdr3_nt: TGTGCCACCAGTGCCGATCAATGGGAGCCCCAGCATTTT
cdr3_aa: CATSADQWEPQHF

j_call: TRBJ1-1
v_call: TRBV5-1
clone_size: -
d_call: -
cdr3_nt: TGCGCCAGCAGCTTGTTATCGAGGGTAGGGAAGAACACTGAAGCTTTCTTT
cdr3_aa: CASSLLSRVGKNTEAFF

j_call: TRBJ1-2
v_call: TRBV11-2
clone_size: -
d_call: TRBD1
cdr3_nt: TGTGCCAGCAGCTTACGACCGGGACAGGGGGGTGGCTATGGCTACACCTTC
cdr3_aa: CASSLRPGQGGGYGYTF

j_call: TRBJ2-7
v_call: TRBV3-1/TRBV3-2
clone_size: -
d_call: TRBD2
cdr3_nt: TGTGCCAGCAGCCAGGGGACTAGCGGGAGTTACGAGCAGTACTTC
cdr3_aa: CASSQGTSGSYEQYF

j_call: TRBJ1-2
v_call: TRBV27
clone_size: -
d_call: -
cdr3_nt: TGTGCCAGCAGTTCGGCAGGGTCCTCTAACTATGGCTACACCTTC
cdr3_aa: CASSSAGSSNYGYTF

j_call: TRBJ2-1
v_call: TRBV20-1
clone_size: -
d_call: TRBD2
cdr3_nt: TGCAGTGCTAGTAAAGCGGGAGGTTACAATGAGCAGTTCTTC
cdr3_aa: CSASKAGGYNEQFF

j_call: TRBJ2-1
v_call: TRBV4-2
clone_size: -
d_call: TRBD2
cdr3_nt: TGTGCCAGCAGTCCACTAGCGGGGTACAATGAGCAGTTCTTC
cdr3_aa: CASSPLAGYNEQFF

j_call: TRBJ2-1
v_call: TRBV6-5
clone_size: -
d_call: -
cdr3_nt: TGTGCCAGCAGTTACTGGGGGGAAAGTGCCAATGAGCAGTTCTTC
cdr3_aa: CASSYWGESANEQFF

j_call: TRBJ2-7
v_call: TRBV5-1
clone_size: -
d_call: TRBD2
cdr3_nt: TGCGCCAGCAGACTGCGGGGGAGCTCCTACGAGCAGTACTTC
cdr3_aa: CASRLRGSSYEQYF

j_call: TRBJ1-3
v_call: TRBV12-3/TRBV12-4
clone_size: -
d_call: -
cdr3_nt: TGTGCCAGCAGTTTTGCATCTGGAAACACCATATATTTT
cdr3_aa: CASSFASGNTIYF

j_call: TRBJ1-4
v_call: TRBV27
clone_size: -
d_call: -
cdr3_nt: TGTGCCAGCAGTACAGGCCCAACTAATGAAAAACTGTTTTTT
cdr3_aa: CASSTGPTNEKLFF

j_call: TRBJ1-1
v_call: TRBV4-1
clone_size: -
d_call: TRBD1
cdr3_nt: TGCGCCAGCAGCCCCCAACAGGGGGCTGTCGCTGAAGCTTTCTTT
cdr3_aa: CASSPQQGAVAEAFF

j_call: TRBJ2-7
v_call: TRBV19
clone_size: -
d_call: -
cdr3_nt: TGTGCCAGTAGTACCCAGGTAAGGGACTACGAGCAGTACTTC
cdr3_aa: CASSTQVRDYEQYF

j_call: TRBJ2-1
v_call: TRBV11-3
clone_size: -
d_call: -
cdr3_nt: TGTGCCAGCAGCCCCAACAGCGGATACAATGAGCAGTTCTTC
cdr3_aa: CASSPNSGYNEQFF

j_call: TRBJ2-5
v_call: TRBV3-1/TRBV3-2
clone_size: -
d_call: -
cdr3_nt: TGTGCCAGCAGCCAAATCAAAGAGACCCAGTACTTC
cdr3_aa: CASSQIKETQYF

j_call: TRBJ1-1
v_call: TRBV19
clone_size: -
d_call: -
cdr3_nt: TGTGCCAGTAGTAGCGACCCCGGAGATCGGAAAGCTTTCTTT
cdr3_aa: CASSSDPGDRKAFF

j_call: TRBJ2-7
v_call: TRBV19
clone_size: -
d_call: TRBD1
cdr3_nt: TGTGCCAGTGCTCGGAAAGGGACAGGGGACTACGAGCAGTACTTC
cdr3_aa: CASARKGTGDYEQYF

j_call: TRBJ1-4
v_call: TRBV7-9
clone_size: -
d_call: TRBD1
cdr3_nt: TGTGCCAGCAGCCCCTCGACAGGGATCGGTGAAAAACTGTTTTTT
cdr3_aa: CASSPSTGIGEKLFF

j_call: TRBJ1-1
v_call: TRBV7-9
clone_size: -
d_call: -
cdr3_nt: TGTGCCAGCAGACTCAGGGCGAACACTGAAGCTTTCTTT
cdr3_aa: CASRLRANTEAFF

j_call: TRBJ1-2
v_call: TRBV19
clone_size: -
d_call: -
cdr3_nt: TGTGCCAGTAGTTCGGGGCAGTCGACTATTCTCGGCTATGGCTACACCTTC
cdr3_aa: CASSSGQSTILGYGYTF

j_call: TRBJ2-1
v_call: TRBV3-1/TRBV3-2
clone_size: -
d_call: TRBD2
cdr3_nt: TGTGCCAGCAGCCCAGGGACTAGCGGGAGGCATTTGGGAGAGCAGTTCTTC
cdr3_aa: CASSPGTSGRHLGEQFF

j_call: TRBJ1-4
v_call: TRBV5-1
clone_size: -
d_call: -
cdr3_nt: TGCGCCAGCGCATCAGGCGCAACTAATGAAAAACTGTTTTTT
cdr3_aa: CASASGATNEKLFF

j_call: TRBJ2-7
v_call: TRBV9
clone_size: -
d_call: TRBD1
cdr3_nt: TGTGCCAGCAGCGCGGGACAGGGAAAAAACGAGCAGTACTTC
cdr3_aa: CASSAGQGKNEQYF

j_call: TRBJ2-1
v_call: TRBV19
clone_size: -
d_call: -
cdr3_nt: TGTGCCAGTACCTACGGGACCGCTGAATACAATGAGCAGTTCTTC
cdr3_aa: CASTYGTAEYNEQFF

j_call: TRBJ2-6
v_call: TRBV24-1
clone_size: -
d_call: -
cdr3_nt: TGTGCCACCAGTGATTTTGGAGGGGCTGGGGCCAACGTCCTGACTTTC
cdr3_aa: CATSDFGGAGANVLTF

j_call: TRBJ1-5
v_call: TRBV2
clone_size: -
d_call: TRBD1
cdr3_nt: TGTGCCAGCAGTGTTTCGGGACAGGGGAATCAGCCCCAGCATTTT
cdr3_aa: CASSVSGQGNQPQHF

j_call: TRBJ1-1
v_call: TRBV18
clone_size: -
d_call: -
cdr3_nt: TGTGCCAGCTCACCATCCGGACCGAGTATGAACACTGAAGCTTTCTTT
cdr3_aa: CASSPSGPSMNTEAFF

j_call: TRBJ1-6
v_call: TRBV3-1/TRBV3-2
clone_size: -
d_call: -
cdr3_nt: TGTGCCAGCAGCCAAGCAAGGGTACCTAATTCACCCCTCCACTTT
cdr3_aa: CASSQARVPNSPLHF

j_call: TRBJ2-3
v_call: TRBV3-1/TRBV3-2
clone_size: -
d_call: TRBD2
cdr3_nt: TGTGCCAGCAGCGACCTTAGCGGGAGTGGGACAGATACGCAGTATTTT
cdr3_aa: CASSDLSGSGTDTQYF

j_call: TRBJ1-2
v_call: TRBV19
clone_size: -
d_call: -
cdr3_nt: TGTGCCAGTAGTGCGACTAACTATGGCTACACCTTC
cdr3_aa: CASSATNYGYTF

j_call: TRBJ2-7
v_call: TRBV12-5
clone_size: few
d_call: -
cdr3_nt: TGTGCTAGTGGTTTGGATTTATACGAGCAGTACTTC
cdr3_aa: CASGLDLYEQYF

j_call: TRBJ1-2
v_call: TRBV28
clone_size: -
d_call: -
cdr3_nt: TGTGCCAGCAGTACTCCGGGGCGGACACAAAACTATGGCTACACCTTC
cdr3_aa: CASSTPGRTQNYGYTF

j_call: TRBJ1-5
v_call: TRBV2
clone_size: -
d_call: -
cdr3_nt: TGTGCCAGCAGTGAAGACAGGGCGCGTCAGGGACAGCCCCAGCATTTT
cdr3_aa: CASSEDRARQGQPQHF

j_call: TRBJ1-2
v_call: TRBV4-1
clone_size: -
d_call: TRBD1
cdr3_nt: TGCGCCAGCAGCCAAGACAGCGGGACAGGGAATGGCTACACCTTC
cdr3_aa: CASSQDSGTGNGYTF

j_call: TRBJ2-7
v_call: TRBV24-1
clone_size: -
d_call: -
cdr3_nt: TGTGCCACCAGTGAATCCGACAGGCGTTACGAGCAGTACTTC
cdr3_aa: CATSESDRRYEQYF